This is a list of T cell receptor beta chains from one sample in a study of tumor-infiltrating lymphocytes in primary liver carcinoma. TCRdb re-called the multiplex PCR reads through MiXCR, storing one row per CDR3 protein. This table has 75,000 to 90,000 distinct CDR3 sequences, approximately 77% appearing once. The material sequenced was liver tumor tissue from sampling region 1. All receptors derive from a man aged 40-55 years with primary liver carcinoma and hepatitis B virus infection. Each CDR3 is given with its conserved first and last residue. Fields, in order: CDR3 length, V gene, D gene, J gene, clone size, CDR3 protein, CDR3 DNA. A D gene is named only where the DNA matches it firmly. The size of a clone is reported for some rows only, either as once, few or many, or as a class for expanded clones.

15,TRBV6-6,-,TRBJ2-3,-,CASSPGHSGTNTRYF,TGTGCCAGCAGCCCCGGGCATTCGGGCACAAATACGCGGTATTTT
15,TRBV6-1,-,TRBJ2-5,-,CARSERVLHEETQYF,TGTGCCAGAAGTGAAAGGGTTCTACATGAGGAGACCCAGTACTTC
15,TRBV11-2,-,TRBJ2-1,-,CASSFSEPLDNEQFF,TGTGCCAGCAGCTTTAGCGAGCCACTCGACAATGAGCAGTTCTTC
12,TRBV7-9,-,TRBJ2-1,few,CAGSLLEQFYIF,TGTGCCGGCAGCCTCTTAGAGCAGTTCTACATCTTC
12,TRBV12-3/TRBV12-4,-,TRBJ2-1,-,CASAGTYNEQLF,TGTGCCAGCGCAGGGACTTACAATGAGCAGCTCTTC
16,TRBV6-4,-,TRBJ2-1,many,CASSVGGGGSYNEQFF,TGTGCCAGCAGTGTTGGGGGGGGCGGGAGCTACAATGAGCAGTTCTTC
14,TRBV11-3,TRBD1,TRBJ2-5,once,CPSSTGTAHGTQCF,TGTCCCAGCAGCACCGGGACAGCGCATGGTACCCAGTGCTTC
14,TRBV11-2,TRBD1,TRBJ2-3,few,CASSLSRGPDTQYF,TGTGCCAGCAGCTTATCCAGGGGGCCGGATACGCAGTATTTT
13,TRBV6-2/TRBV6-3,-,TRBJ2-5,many,CASSYGRKETQYF,TGTGCCAGCAGTTACGGGCGTAAAGAGACCCAGTACTTC
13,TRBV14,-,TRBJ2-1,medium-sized,CASSQGTVHEQFF,TGTGCCAGCAGCCAAGGGACGGTGCATGAGCAGTTCTTC
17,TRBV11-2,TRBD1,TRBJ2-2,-,CASSFDRDRVGIGEMLF,TGTGCCAGCAGCTTTGATCGGGACAGGGTCGGCATCGGGGAGATGCTTTTT
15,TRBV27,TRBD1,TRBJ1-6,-,CASSPSGQQTSPLHF,TGTGCCAGCAGTCCCTCGGGACAGCAAACTTCACCCCTCCACTTT
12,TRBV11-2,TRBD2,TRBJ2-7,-,CAGNSGGYEQYF,TGTGCCGGCAACTCGGGGGGCTACGAGCAGTACTTC
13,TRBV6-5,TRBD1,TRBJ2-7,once,CATRRDRGHERYF,TGTGCCACTCGCCGGGACAGGGGCCACGAGCGGTACTTC
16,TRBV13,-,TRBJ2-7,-,CASSLAVLAGFNEQYF,TGTGCCAGCAGCTTGGCTGTACTTGCGGGATTTAACGAGCAGTACTTC
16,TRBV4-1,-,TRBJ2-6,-,CTSSQDGYSGANILTF,TGCACCAGCAGCCAAGATGGGTACTCTGGGGCCAACATCCTGACTTTC
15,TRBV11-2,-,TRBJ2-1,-,CVSSPGGGTYYEQFF,TGTGTCAGCAGCCCAGGGGGAGGCACCTACTATGAGCAGTTCTTC
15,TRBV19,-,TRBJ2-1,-,CASSMVTGVYNEQFF,TGTGCCAGTAGTATGGTGACTGGCGTGTACAATGAGCAGTTCTTC
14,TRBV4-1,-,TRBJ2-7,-,CAGSQDMAVIEQYF,TGCGCCGGTAGCCAAGATATGGCGGTTATCGAGCAGTACTTC
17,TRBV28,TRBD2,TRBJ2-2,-,CTSSLGRGAGYTGELFF,TGTACCAGCAGTCTCGGGAGGGGAGCGGGGTACACCGGGGAGCTGTTTTTT
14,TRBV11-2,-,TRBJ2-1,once,CVSSPGWPYNGQFF,TGTGTCAGCAGCCCGGGATGGCCGTACAATGGGCAGTTCTTC
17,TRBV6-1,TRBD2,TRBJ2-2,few,CASSEAGAGGRTGELYF,TGTGCCAGTAGTGAAGCCGGAGCGGGGGGGAGAACCGGGGAGCTGTATTTT
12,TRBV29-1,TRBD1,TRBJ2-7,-,CSFRQGAYEQYF,TGCAGCTTCCGACAGGGGGCGTACGAGCAGTACTTC
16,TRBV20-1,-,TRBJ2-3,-,CSARVRRALGSDTQYF,TGCAGTGCTAGAGTGCGACGCGCGTTGGGGTCAGATACGCAGTATTTT
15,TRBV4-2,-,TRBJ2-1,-,CASSPRTEGNNEQFF,TGTGCCAGCAGCCCGCGGACAGAGGGGAACAATGAGCAGTTCTTT
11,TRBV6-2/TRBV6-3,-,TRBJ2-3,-,CTSSFSDTQYF,TGTACCAGCAGTTTTTCAGATACGCAGTATTTT
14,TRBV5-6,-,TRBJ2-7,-,CTSSLGHIRNEQYF,TGTACCAGCAGCTTGGGGCACATAAGGAACGAGCAGTATTTC
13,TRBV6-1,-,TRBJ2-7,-,CASSEWFFYEEYF,TGTGCAAGCAGTGAATGGTTTTTCTACGAGGAGTACTTC
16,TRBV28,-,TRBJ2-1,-,CASSTQDRHSCNEQFF,TGTGCGAGCAGTACTCAGGACAGACACTCCTGCAATGAGCAGTTCTTC
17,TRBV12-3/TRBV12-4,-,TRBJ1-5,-,CASARREGSVGDQPQHF,TGTGCCAGCGCCCGACGGGAGGGGTCTGTTGGCGATCAGCCCCAGCATTTT
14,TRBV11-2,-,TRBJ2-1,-,CASSSAAGGSEQFF,TGTGCCAGCAGCTCTGCCGCAGGCGGTAGTGAGCAGTTCTTC
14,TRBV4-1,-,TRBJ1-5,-,CASNQGTANQPQRF,TGCGCCAGCAACCAAGGGACCGCCAATCAGCCCCAGCGTTTT
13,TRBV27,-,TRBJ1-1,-,CASTFHGRREAFF,TGTGCCAGCACTTTCCACGGGAGACGCGAAGCTTTCTTT
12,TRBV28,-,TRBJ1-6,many,CASSPAGGGGYF,TGTGCCAGCAGTCCTGCTGGCGGCGGAGGGTACTTT
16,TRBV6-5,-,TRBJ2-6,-,CANRYSEGLGANVLTF,TGTGCCAACAGATACTCCGAGGGTCTTGGGGCCAACGTCCTGACTTTC
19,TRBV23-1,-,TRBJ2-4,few,CASSQYWPWPVLAKNIQYF,TGCGCCAGCAGTCAATATTGGCCGTGGCCAGTCCTAGCCAAAAACATTCAGTACTTC
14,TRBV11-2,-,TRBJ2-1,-,CASSIPVAYNEQFF,TGTGCCAGCAGCATACCTGTAGCCTACAATGAACAGTTCTTC
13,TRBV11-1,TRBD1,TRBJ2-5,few,CASCQGQKETQYF,TGTGCTAGCTGTCAGGGACAGAAAGAGACCCAGTACTTC
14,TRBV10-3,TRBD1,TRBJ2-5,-,CAMADRAFGETQYF,TGTGCCATGGCGGACAGGGCTTTCGGAGAGACCCAGTACTTC
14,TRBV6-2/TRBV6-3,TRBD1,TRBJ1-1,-,CASRPDRANTEAFF,TGTGCCAGCAGGCCAGACAGGGCGAACACTGAAGCTTTCTTT
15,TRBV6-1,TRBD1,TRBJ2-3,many,CASRDRGRNTDTQYF,TGTGCCAGCAGAGACAGGGGCCGTAACACAGATACGCAGTATTTT
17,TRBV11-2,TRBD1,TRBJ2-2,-,CASSFDRDRVGTGELYF,TGTGCTAGCAGCTTTGATCGGGACAGGGTCGGCACCGGGGAGCTATATTTT
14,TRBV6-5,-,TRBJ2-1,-,CASRYGYDYNEQFF,TGTGCCAGCAGGTATGGATATGATTACAATGAGCAGTTCTTC
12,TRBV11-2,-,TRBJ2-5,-,CASSLMGAIHYF,TGTGCCAGCAGCTTAATGGGAGCCATCCACTACTTC
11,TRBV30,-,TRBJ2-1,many,CAWRGIGEQFF,TGTGCCTGGAGGGGTATTGGGGAGCAGTTCTTC
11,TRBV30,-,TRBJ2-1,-,CAWSRGTEQFF,TGTGCTTGGAGTAGGGGAACTGAGCAGTTCTTC
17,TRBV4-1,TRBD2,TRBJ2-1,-,CASSLGAGVQWRNEQFF,TGCGCCAGCAGCCTAGGGGCGGGAGTACAGTGGAGGAATGAGCAGTTCTTC
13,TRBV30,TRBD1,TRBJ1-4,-,CVWSPRTGGYLFF,TGTGTCTGGAGTCCCCGGACAGGGGGCTATCTATTTTTT
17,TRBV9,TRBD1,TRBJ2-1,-,CASNPVPGQGFYNEQFF,TGTGCCAGCAACCCCGTACCGGGACAGGGCTTCTACAATGAGCAGTTCTTC
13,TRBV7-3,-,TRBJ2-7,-,CASSFPRPYEQYF,TGTGCCAGCAGCTTCCCCAGGCCCTACGAGCAGTACTTC
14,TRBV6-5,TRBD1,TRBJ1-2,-,CASRPGDRDNGYTF,TGTGCCAGCAGGCCCGGCGACAGGGACAATGGCTACACCTTC
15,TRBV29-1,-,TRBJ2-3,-,CSVERQDNTTDTQYF,TGCAGCGTTGAAAGACAGGACAATACCACAGATACGCAGTATTTT
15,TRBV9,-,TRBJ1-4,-,CASSVGVGGFEKLFF,TGTGCCAGCAGCGTAGGGGTGGGGGGCTTTGAAAAACTGTTTTTT
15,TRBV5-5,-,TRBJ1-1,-,CASSSPGHRNTETFF,TGTGCCAGCAGCTCGCCCGGTCATAGGAACACAGAAACTTTCTTT
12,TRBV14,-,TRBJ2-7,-,CANSQGVYEQYF,TGTGCCAACAGCCAAGGAGTCTACGAGCAGTACTTC
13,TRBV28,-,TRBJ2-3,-,CASIIRVPDTQYF,TGTGCCAGCATCATACGGGTCCCAGATACGCAGTATTTT
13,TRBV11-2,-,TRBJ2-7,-,CASTLEGGAREYF,TGTGCTAGCACCTTAGAAGGAGGCGCGAGGGAGTACTTC
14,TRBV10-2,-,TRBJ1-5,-,CASSESDSRQPHHF,TGCGCCAGCAGTGAGTCTGACTCTCGTCAGCCCCATCATTTT
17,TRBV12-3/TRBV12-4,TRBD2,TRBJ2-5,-,CANSFRLAGVPEETQYF,TGTGCCAACAGCTTTCGACTAGCGGGAGTACCGGAGGAGACCCAGTACTTC
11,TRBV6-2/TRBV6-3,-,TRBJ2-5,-,CHSSSQETQYF,TGTCACAGCAGTTCTCAAGAGACCCAGTACTTC